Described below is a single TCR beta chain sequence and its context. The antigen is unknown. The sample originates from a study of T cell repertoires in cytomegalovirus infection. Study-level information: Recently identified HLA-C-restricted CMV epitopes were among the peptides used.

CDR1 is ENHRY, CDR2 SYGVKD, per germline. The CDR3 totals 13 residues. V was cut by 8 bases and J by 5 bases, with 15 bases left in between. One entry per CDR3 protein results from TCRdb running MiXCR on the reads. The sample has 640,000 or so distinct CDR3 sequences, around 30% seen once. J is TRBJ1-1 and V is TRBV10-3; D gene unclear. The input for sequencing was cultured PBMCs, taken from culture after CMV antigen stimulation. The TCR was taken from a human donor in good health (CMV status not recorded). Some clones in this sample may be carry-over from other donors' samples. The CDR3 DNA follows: TGTGCCATCCGGGCGAGGGCGAGGACTGAAGCTTTCTTT. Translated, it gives CAIRARARTEAFF.